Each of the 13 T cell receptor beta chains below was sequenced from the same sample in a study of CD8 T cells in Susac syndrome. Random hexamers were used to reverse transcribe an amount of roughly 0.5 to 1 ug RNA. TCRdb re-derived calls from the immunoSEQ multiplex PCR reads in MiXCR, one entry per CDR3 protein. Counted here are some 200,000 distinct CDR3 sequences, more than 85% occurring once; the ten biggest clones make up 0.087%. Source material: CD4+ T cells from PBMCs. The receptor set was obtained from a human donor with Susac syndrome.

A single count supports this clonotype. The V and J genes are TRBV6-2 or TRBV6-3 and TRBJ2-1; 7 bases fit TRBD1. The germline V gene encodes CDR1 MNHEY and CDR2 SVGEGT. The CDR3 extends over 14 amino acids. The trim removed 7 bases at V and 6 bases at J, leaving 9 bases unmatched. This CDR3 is CASNRQGFGNEQFF. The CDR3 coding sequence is TGTGCCAGCAATAGACAGGGTTTCGGCAATGAGCAGTTCTTC.

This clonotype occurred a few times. Written as DNA, the CDR3 is TGTGCCAGCACCCTCTTCGGCGGTTCCTACGAGCAGTACTTC. Amino acid sequence: CASTLFGGSYEQYF. The rearrangement links TRBV11-2 to TRBJ2-7, with unresolved D. Germline values: CDR1 SGHAT, CDR2 FQNNGV. The CDR3 has 14 residues. V was trimmed by 7 bases and J by 1 base, leaving 14 bases between them.

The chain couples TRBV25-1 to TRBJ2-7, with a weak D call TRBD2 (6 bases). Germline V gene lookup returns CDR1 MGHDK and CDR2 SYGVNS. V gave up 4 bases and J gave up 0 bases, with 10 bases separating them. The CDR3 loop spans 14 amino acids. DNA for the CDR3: TGTGCCAGCAGTGGGGCGGGGAACTCCTACGAGCAGTACTTC. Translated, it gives CASSGAGNSYEQYF.

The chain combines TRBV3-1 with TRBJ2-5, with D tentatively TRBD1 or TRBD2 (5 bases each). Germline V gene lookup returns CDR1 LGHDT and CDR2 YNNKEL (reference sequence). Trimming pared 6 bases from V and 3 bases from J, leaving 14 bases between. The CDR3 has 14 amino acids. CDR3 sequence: CASSGDREKETQYF. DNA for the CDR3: TGTGCCAGCAGTGGGGACCGAGAAAAAGAGACCCAGTACTTC.

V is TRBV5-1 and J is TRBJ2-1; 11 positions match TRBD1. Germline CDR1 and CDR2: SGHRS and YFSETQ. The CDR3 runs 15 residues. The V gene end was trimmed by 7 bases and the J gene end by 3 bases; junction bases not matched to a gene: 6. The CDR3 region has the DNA TGCGCCAGCGGACGGACAGGGGGCGGCTACAATGAGCAGTTCTTC. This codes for CASGRTGGGYNEQFF. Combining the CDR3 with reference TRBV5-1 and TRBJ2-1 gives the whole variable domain KAGVTQTPRYLIKTRGQQVTLSCSPISGHRSVSWYQQTPGQGLQFLFEYFSETQRNKGNFPGRFSGRQFSNSRSEMNVSTLELGDSALYLCASGRTGGGYNEQFFGPGTRLTVL.

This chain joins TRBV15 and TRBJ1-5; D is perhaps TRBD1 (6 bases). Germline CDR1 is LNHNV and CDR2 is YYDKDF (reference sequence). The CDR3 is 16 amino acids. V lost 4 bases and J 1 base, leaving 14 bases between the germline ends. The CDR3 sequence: CATSTGLGGSNQPQHF. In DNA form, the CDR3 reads TGTGCCACCAGCACGGGTCTCGGGGGCAGCAATCAGCCCCAGCATTTT.

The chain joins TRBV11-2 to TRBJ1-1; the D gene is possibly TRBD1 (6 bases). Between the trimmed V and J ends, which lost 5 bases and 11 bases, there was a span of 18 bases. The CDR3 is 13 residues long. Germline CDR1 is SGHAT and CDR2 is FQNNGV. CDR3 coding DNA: TGTGCCAGCAGCGTCCTACAGGGTAACGGGGCTTTCTTT. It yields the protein CASSVLQGNGAFF.

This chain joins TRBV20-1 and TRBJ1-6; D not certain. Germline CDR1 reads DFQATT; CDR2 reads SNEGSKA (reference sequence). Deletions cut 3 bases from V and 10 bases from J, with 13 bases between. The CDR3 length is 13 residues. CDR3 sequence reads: CSASERVGSPLHF. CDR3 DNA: TGCAGTGCTAGTGAGCGGGTCGGGTCACCCCTCCACTTT.

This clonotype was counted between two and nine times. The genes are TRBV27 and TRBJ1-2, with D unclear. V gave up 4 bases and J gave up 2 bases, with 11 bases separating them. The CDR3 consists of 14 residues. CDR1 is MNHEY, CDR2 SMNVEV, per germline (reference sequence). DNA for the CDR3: TGTGCCAGCAGTTATCGCGGTCAAAACTATGGCTACACCTTC. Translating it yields CASSYRGQNYGYTF.

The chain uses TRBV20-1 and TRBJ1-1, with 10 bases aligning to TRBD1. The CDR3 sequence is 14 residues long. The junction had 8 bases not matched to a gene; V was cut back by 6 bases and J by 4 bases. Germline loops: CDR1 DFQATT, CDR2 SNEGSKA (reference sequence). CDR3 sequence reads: CSARTGGLRTEAFF. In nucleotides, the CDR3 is TGCAGTGCCCGGACAGGGGGTTTGCGCACTGAAGCTTTCTTT.

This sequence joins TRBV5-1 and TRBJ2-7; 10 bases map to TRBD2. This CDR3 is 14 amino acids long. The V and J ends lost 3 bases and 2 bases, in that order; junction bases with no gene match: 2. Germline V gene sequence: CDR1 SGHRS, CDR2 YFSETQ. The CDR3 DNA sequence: TGCGCCAGCAGCTCTAGCGGGAGTCCCTACGAGCAGTACTTC. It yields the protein CASSSSGSPYEQYF.

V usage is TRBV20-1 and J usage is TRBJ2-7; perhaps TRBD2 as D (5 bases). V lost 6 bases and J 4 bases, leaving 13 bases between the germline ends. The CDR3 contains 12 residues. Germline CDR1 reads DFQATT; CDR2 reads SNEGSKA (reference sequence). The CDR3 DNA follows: TGCAGTGCCAAGCGGATAGGATACGAGCAGTACTTC. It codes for CSAKRIGYEQYF.

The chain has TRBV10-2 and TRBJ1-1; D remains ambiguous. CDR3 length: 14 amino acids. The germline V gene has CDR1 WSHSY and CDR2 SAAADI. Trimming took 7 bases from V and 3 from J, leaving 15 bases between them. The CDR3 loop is CASIPAETDTEAFF. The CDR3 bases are TGCGCCAGCATTCCGGCCGAAACTGACACTGAAGCTTTCTTT.